This T cell receptor beta chain was obtained from a study of blood T cell repertoires in COVID-19. Method: immunoSEQ multiplex PCR; TCRdb's copy keeps in-frame clones and lacks some. This sample carries 45,000 to 50,000 clones, about 90% of them seen once, and the ten largest clones take around 8.5%. Deletions cut 1 base from V and 2 bases from J, with 5 bases between. The CDR3 consists of 13 residues. Germline assignment: CDR1 SGHTA and CDR2 FQGNSA. Sequencing was performed on peripheral blood. The sequence derives from a human donor in a cohort sampled during active COVID-19. V usage is TRBV7-2 and J usage is TRBJ1-2; D uncertain. The CDR3 DNA reads TGTGCCAGCAGCTTAGACGGGAACTATGGCTACACCTTC. Protein sequence: CASSLDGNYGYTF.